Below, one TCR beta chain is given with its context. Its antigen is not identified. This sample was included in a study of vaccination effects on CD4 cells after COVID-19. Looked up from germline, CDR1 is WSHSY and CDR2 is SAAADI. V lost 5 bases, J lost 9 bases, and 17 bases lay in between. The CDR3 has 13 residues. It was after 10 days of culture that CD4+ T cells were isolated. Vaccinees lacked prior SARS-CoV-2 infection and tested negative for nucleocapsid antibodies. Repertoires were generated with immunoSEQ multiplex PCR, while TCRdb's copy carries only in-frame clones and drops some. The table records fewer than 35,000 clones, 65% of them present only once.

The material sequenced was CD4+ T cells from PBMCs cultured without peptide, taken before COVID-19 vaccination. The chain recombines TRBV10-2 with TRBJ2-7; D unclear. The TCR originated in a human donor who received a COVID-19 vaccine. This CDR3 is CASSYEVMLPQYF. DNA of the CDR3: TGCGCCAGCAGTTATGAGGTGATGTTGCCGCAGTACTTC.